This T cell receptor beta chain was sequenced during a study of vaccination effects on CD4 cells after COVID-19. At the level of the study: Post-vaccine specimens were collected at a median of 72 days following the second dose. Overall study findings and caveats: The study got few convalescent patients and did not collect any early post-infection timepoints.

CD4+ T cells specific for antigen were expanded with viral peptide pools by the ViraFEST assay before sequencing. At the end of nine to ten days of culture, CD4+ T cells were isolated. Vaccination of participants consisted of two doses of either the BNT162b2 or mRNA-1273 vaccine. On day 3 and again on day 7, half the medium was replaced with IL-2 medium. Worth noting for this clone: Its target is unknown.

Sequenced by immunoSEQ multiplex PCR; TCRdb stores in-frame clones only, minus some. Seen here are about 60,000 clones, around four fifths observed once, and the top ten hold 2%. This CDR3 has 17 amino acids. Looked up from germline, CDR1 is SGHRS and CDR2 is YFSETQ. With 5 bases clipped from V and 4 bases from J, the junction kept 11 bases outside the gene matches. The source was CD4+ T cells from PBMCs cultured with HCoV-OC43 spike peptides, collected after COVID-19 vaccination. Subset: HCoV-OC43 spike overlapping peptide pool stimulation. This clonotype originated in a human donor who received a COVID-19 vaccine. The rearrangement uses TRBV5-1 and TRBJ1-4, with 10 bases aligning to TRBD1. CDR3 loop: CASRGAGTGVGNEKLFF. The CDR3 coding sequence is TGCGCCAGCAGAGGAGCCGGGACAGGGGTCGGTAATGAAAAACTGTTTTTT.